The 31 T cell receptor beta chains reported below all come from one sample, sequenced in a study of regulatory T cells in long-lasting Graves disease. Indicated time point: newly diagnosed GD, antithyroid drugs for less than 3 months. RNA from PBMCs was the source of the TCR library. The TCR beta library used iRepertoire HTBI primers with Arm-PCR amplification of CDR3. Via MiXCR, TCRdb re-called the multiplex PCR reads, giving one row per CDR3 protein. Among roughly 420,000 distinct CDR3 sequences, 15% to 17% were seen once, and the ten largest hold about 20%. The specimen comprised peripheral blood mononuclear cells (PBMCs), sampled at new diagnosis, from a patient treated with antithyroid drugs. Receptors were obtained from a female donor with Graves disease.

This clonotype was detected ten times or more. V is TRBV7-3 and J is TRBJ2-3; 7 bases are a match to TRBD2. The CDR3 spans 16 residues. The germline CDR1 and CDR2 sequences are SGHTA and FQGTGA. After removal of 5 bases from V and 4 bases from J, the junction contained 12 bases not matched to a gene. The CDR3 loop reads CASSPVAGVVADTQYF. The CDR3 DNA follows: TGTGCCAGCAGCCCTGTGGCGGGAGTGGTCGCAGATACGCAGTATTTT.

This clonotype was seen at least ten times. The chain is built from TRBV9 and TRBJ2-1; D gene unclear. This CDR3 is built from 15 residues. Trimming shortened V by 2 bases and J by 0 bases, and 9 bases separated the two germline ends. Germline loops: CDR1 SGDLS, CDR2 YYNGEE. The CDR3: CASSVYTISYNEQFF. The CDR3 DNA sequence: TGTGCCAGCAGCGTTTACACCATCTCCTACAATGAGCAGTTCTTC.

The rearrangement uses TRBV5-1 and TRBJ2-2, with 7 bases fitting TRBD1. The CDR3 extends over 15 amino acids. Germline CDR1 is SGHRS and CDR2 is YFSETQ. V dropped 4 bases and J dropped 0; count of bases not matched to a gene: 3. The CDR3 here is CASSAGTANTGELFF. CDR3 nucleotides: TGCGCCAGCAGCGCCGGGACAGCGAACACCGGGGAGCTGTTTTTT. Looking up the rest from reference TRBV5-1 and TRBJ2-2 gives the full variable domain: KAGVTQTPRYLIKTRGQQVTLSCSPISGHRSVSWYQQTPGQGLQFLFEYFSETQRNKGNFPGRFSGRQFSNSRSEMNVSTLELGDSALYLCASSAGTANTGELFFGEGSRLTVL.

This clonotype occurred many times. The chain joins TRBV11-2 to TRBJ1-1, with 8 bases identical to TRBD1. The CDR3 runs 17 residues. Unmatched junction bases numbered 14, after V lost 6 bases and J lost 2 bases. Germline CDR1 is SGHAT and CDR2 is FQNNGV. This CDR3 is CASRNPYRGLTNTEAFF. CDR3 bases: TGTGCCAGCAGAAACCCATACAGGGGGTTAACAAACACTGAAGCTTTCTTT.

This clonotype was recorded at least ten times. Here the CDR3 DNA reads TGCAGTGCTAGAGATGATAGCGGGAGGGCCCGGAAAAACATTCAGTACTTC. Protein product: CSARDDSGRARKNIQYF. The chain carries TRBV20-1 and TRBJ2-4, with 11 nucleotides matching TRBD2. Germline V gene data show CDR1 as DFQATT and CDR2 as SNEGSKA (reference sequence). Losses at the gene ends were 0 bases for V and 4 bases for J; bases not matched to a gene: 8. CDR3 length equals 17 residues.

This clonotype was picked up many times. The J gene is TRBJ1-1, the V gene TRBV7-9; 7 bases agree with TRBD1. The junction had 8 bases not matched to a gene; V was cut back by 3 bases and J by 4 bases. CDR3 size: 15 residues. Germline V lookup: CDR1 SEHNR, CDR2 FQNEAQ (reference sequence). CDR3 nucleotide sequence: TGTGCCAGCAGCTTGGCACAGGGGATTCGCACTGAAGCTTTCTTT. As protein: CASSLAQGIRTEAFF.

The chain uses TRBV6-1 and TRBJ2-7, with D possibly matching TRBD2 (6 bases). The V and J ends lost 5 bases and 2 bases respectively, with 13 bases between them. Germline loops: CDR1 MNHNS, CDR2 SASEGT. This CDR3 comprises 14 residues. The CDR3 spells CASSPLADPYEQYF. The CDR3 bases are TGTGCCAGCAGTCCCTTAGCGGATCCCTACGAGCAGTACTTC.

This sequence joins TRBV7-3 and TRBJ2-5; 7 bases are a match to TRBD1. Trimming at V came to 5 bases and at J to 10 bases, leaving 10 bases not matched to a gene. CDR3 length: 13 residues. CDR1 and CDR2 (germline): SGHTA, FQGTGA. The DNA for the CDR3 is TGTGCCAGCAGCCCGAGGGGGCTGGAGCTCCAGTACTTC. Translating gives CASSPRGLELQYF.

Note on this clonotype: A clone one base away is much larger, so this may be a read error. This CDR3 fails to terminate in the conserved phenylalanine or tryptophan, so it likely reflects a read error. The chain joins TRBV4-1 to TRBJ1-4; no reliable D call. Germline lookup yields CDR1 MGHRA and CDR2 YSYEKL. CDR3 size: 12 residues. With 3 bases removed from V and 8 bases from J, the gap between germline ends came to 7 bases. The CDR3 DNA reads as TGCGCCAGCAGCCACCCTTACGAAAAACTGTTTGTT. Encoded protein: CASSHPYEKLFV.

This sequence joins TRBV27 and TRBJ2-1; TRBD2 is a possible D gene (7 bases). Germline assignment: CDR1 MNHEY and CDR2 SMNVEV (reference sequence). The CDR3 has 16 amino acids. V lost 3 bases to trimming and J lost 6 bases, with 18 bases between them. DNA for the CDR3: TGTGCCAGCAGTTTTGGGTCTGGGGGGGGGCGCAATGAGCAGTTCTTC. Amino acids: CASSFGSGGGRNEQFF.

Comments on this clonotype: The junction departs from the called germline gene at one end, perhaps through a read error. The chain uses TRBV5-1 and TRBJ2-1; D ambiguous. Germline CDR1 SGHRS, CDR2 YFSETQ. The CDR3 loop spans 15 amino acids. The CDR3 region is CASSLGSYSDNEQLF. DNA of the CDR3: TGCGCCAGCAGCTTGGGGTCTTACAGCGACAATGAGCAGCTCTTC.

The count of this clonotype is one. V usage is TRBV7-2 and J usage is TRBJ2-5, with 10 bases lining up with TRBD1. Germline CDR1 SGHTA, CDR2 FQGNSA. V was pared by 7 bases and J by 4 bases, with 9 bases of the junction left unmatched. This CDR3 contains 15 residues. CDR3 bases: TGTGCCAGCACCCTTCCCGGGACAGGGGCAGAGACCCAGTACTTC. As protein: CASTLPGTGAETQYF. The variable domain in full, completed from reference TRBV7-2 and TRBJ2-5, reads GAGVSQSPSNKVTEKGKDVELRCDPISGHTALYWYRQSLGQGLEFLIYFQGNSAPDKSGLPSDRFSAERTGGSVSTLTIQRTQQEDSAVYLCASTLPGTGAETQYFGPGTRLLVL.

This clonotype was recorded many times. The rearrangement links TRBV11-2 to TRBJ2-1; D unresolved. The CDR3 is 15 amino acids. The germline gives CDR1 SGHAT, CDR2 FQNNGV. V dropped 1 base and J dropped 8 bases, with 15 bases sitting between them. The CDR3 coding sequence is TGTGCCAGCAGCTTAGTATTGGACGGATGGGATGAGCAGTTCTTC. It codes for CASSLVLDGWDEQFF.

This chain joins TRBV3-1 and TRBJ2-6, with D perhaps TRBD1 or TRBD2 (6 bases each). Trimming cost V 5 bases and J 0 bases, with 20 bases left between them. The length of the CDR3 is 19 residues. The germline gives CDR1 LGHDT, CDR2 YNNKEL (reference sequence). CDR3 region: CASSGQGGTRTSGANVLTF. CDR3 nucleotide sequence: TGTGCCAGCAGCGGTCAAGGGGGGACGCGGACCTCTGGGGCCAACGTCCTGACTTTC.

This clonotype was found a few times. It may be a read error: a sequence one base away is much more abundant. The chain couples TRBV13 to TRBJ1-1, with no clear D. The V gene's germline CDR1 is PRHDT and CDR2 FYEKMQ (reference sequence). This CDR3 has 16 residues. Trimming cost V 2 bases and J 4 bases, with 17 bases left between them. The CDR3 region is CASSLLAGGWSTEAFF. As DNA, the CDR3 is TGTGCCAGCAGCTTATTGGCAGGAGGCTGGAGCACTGAAGCTTTCTTT. The full variable domain, completed using reference TRBV13 and TRBJ1-1, is AAGVIQSPRHLIKEKRETATLKCYPIPRHDTVYWYQQGPGQDPQFLISFYEKMQSDKGSIPDRFSAQQFSDYHSELNMSSLELGDSALYFCASSLLAGGWSTEAFFGQGTRLTVV.

V usage is TRBV5-1 and J usage is TRBJ2-7, with unresolved D. V was trimmed by 0 bases and J by 5 bases, leaving 6 bases between them. The CDR3 sequence is 12 residues long. The germline V gene encodes CDR1 SGHRS and CDR2 YFSETQ. The CDR3 DNA reads TGCGCCAGCAGCTTGGTCAAGGACGAGCAGTACTTC. As protein: CASSLVKDEQYF.

The chain couples TRBV7-6 to TRBJ2-1; D gene uncertain. Germline lookup yields CDR1 SGHVS and CDR2 FNYEAQ. V lost 5 bases and J lost 0, with 23 bases in between. The CDR3 sequence is 19 residues long. The CDR3 is CASSRNPSGVRPSYNEQFF. The DNA for the CDR3 is TGTGCCAGCAGCCGCAACCCGAGTGGTGTTCGGCCCTCCTACAATGAGCAGTTCTTC.

This clonotype showed up many times. CDR3 sequence reads: CASSLGGGRNGYTF. CDR3 DNA: TGTGCCAGCAGCTTAGGCGGTGGGAGGAATGGCTACACCTTC. The gene calls are TRBV5-4 and TRBJ1-2, with D unclear. Germline assignment: CDR1 SGHNT and CDR2 YYREEE (reference sequence). V was shortened by 2 bases and J by 6 bases, with 14 bases between the two germline ends. The CDR3 contains 14 residues.

This clonotype was detected ten times or more. The junction departs from the called germline gene at one end, perhaps through a read error. The chain carries TRBV6-5 and TRBJ1-2; 8 bases are shared with TRBD1. This CDR3 has 11 residues. Germline CDR1 MNHEY, CDR2 SVGAGI. The CDR3 spells CASSYLGQGVF. In DNA, the CDR3 is TGTGCCAGCAGTTACCTTGGACAGGGTGTCTTC.

This clonotype was recorded a few times. This may be a read error, as it is one base from a much larger clone. The genes are TRBV2 and TRBJ1-6, with a possible D match to TRBD1 (5 bases). V lost 0 bases to trimming and J lost 7 bases, with 13 bases between them. Germline V CDR1 and CDR2: SNHLY, FYNNEI. This CDR3 has 16 amino acids. CDR3 amino acids: CASSEAMGVGNSPLHF. The CDR3, as DNA: TGTGCCAGCAGTGAAGCGATGGGGGTTGGGAATTCACCCCTCCACTTT.

This clonotype came up many times. This chain joins TRBV28 and TRBJ1-5; D remains ambiguous. CDR1 and CDR2 (germline): MDHEN, SYDVKM. This CDR3 is built from 15 residues. V was pared by 4 bases and J by 7 bases, with 17 bases between. Written as DNA, the CDR3 is TGTGCCAGCAGTTCAGCAGGTGGCAATAAACAGCCCCAGCATTTT. It translates to CASSSAGGNKQPQHF. The full variable domain, rest sourced from reference TRBV28 and TRBJ1-5, is DVKVTQSSRYLVKRTGEKVFLECVQDMDHENMFWYRQDPGLGLRLIYFSYDVKMKEKGDIPEGYSVSREKKERFSLILESASTNQTSMYLCASSSAGGNKQPQHFGDGTRLSIL.

A single count supports this clonotype. The junction and the germline gene differ at one end; a read error may be behind it. The chain links TRBV19 to TRBJ2-2, with 13 bases matching TRBD2. The CDR3 covers 16 residues. Per germline, CDR1 LNHDA and CDR2 SQIVND (reference sequence). The CDR3 DNA reads as TGTGCCAGTAGTACCGGGACTAGCGGGACTACCGGGGAGCTGGTTTTT. The encoded protein is CASSTGTSGTTGELVF.

The V call is TRBV20-1, the J call TRBJ2-3, with TRBD2 matching over 14 bases. J lost 12 bases, V lost 5 bases, and 16 bases had no gene match. The CDR3 loop spans 16 amino acids. Germline V lookup: CDR1 DFQATT, CDR2 SNEGSKA (reference sequence). In DNA, the CDR3 is TGCAGTGCTGCCCTGGGACTAGCGGGAGAATTACCTACTCAGTATTTT. It codes for CSAALGLAGELPTQYF.

At least ten counts were recorded for this clonotype. This chain links TRBV6-1 with TRBJ1-2; the match to TRBD1 covers 7 bases. CDR3 size: 12 residues. J gave up 4 bases and V 5 bases, and 1 base lay outside the gene matches. Germline CDR1 reads MNHNS; CDR2 reads SASEGT. CDR3: CASSRTGYGYTF. The CDR3 DNA reads as TGTGCCAGCAGTAGGACAGGCTATGGCTACACCTTC.

The chain is built from TRBV19 and TRBJ2-1, with 8 nucleotides matching TRBD2. Losses at the gene ends were 3 bases for V and 8 bases for J; bases not matched to a gene: 15. Germline V gene data show CDR1 as LNHDA and CDR2 as SQIVND (reference sequence). The CDR3 loop spans 17 amino acids. CDR3 in amino acids: CASSIRSSSGSGDEQFF. The CDR3 DNA reads as TGTGCCAGTAGTATCCGTTCCTCCAGCGGGAGTGGTGATGAGCAGTTCTTC.

This clonotype was detected ten times or more. The rearrangement joins TRBV7-8 to TRBJ2-3; possibly TRBD2 for D (5 bases). The CDR3 has 16 amino acids. Trimming removed 5 bases from V and 0 bases from J, with 15 bases in between. CDR1 and CDR2 (germline): SGHVS, FQNEAQ. The CDR3: CASSRHVAQSTDTQYF. CDR3 DNA sequence: TGTGCCAGCAGCAGACACGTAGCGCAGAGCACAGATACGCAGTATTTT.

V and J are TRBV27 and TRBJ1-2; D unresolved. The V gene lost 6 bases and the J gene lost 0 bases, with 11 bases spanning the gap. CDR1 is MNHEY and CDR2 is SMNVEV in the germline V gene (reference sequence). The CDR3 consists of 14 residues. CDR3 coding DNA: TGTGCCAGCAGCCCTTCTAGGACTAACTATGGCTACACCTTC. Its protein is CASSPSRTNYGYTF.

Details on this clonotype: This may be a read error: a much more frequent sequence differs by one nucleotide. This chain links TRBV3-1 with TRBJ2-2; D not certain. The CDR3 runs to 12 residues. The germline V gene encodes CDR1 LGHDT and CDR2 YNNKEL (reference sequence). V was clipped by 7 bases and J by 5 bases, with 8 bases between them. CDR3 loop: CASIHYTGELFF. The CDR3 coding sequence is TGTGCCAGCATCCACTATACCGGGGAGCTGTTTTTT.

This clonotype was recorded many times. The CDR3 DNA sequence: TGTGCCAGCAGCCTCCGGGGGACAGGGAATGATGAAGCTTTCTTT. Translated, it gives CASSLRGTGNDEAFF. The chain recombines TRBV11-2 with TRBJ1-1, with 9 bases matching TRBD1. Trimming at V came to 5 bases and at J to 7 bases, leaving 11 bases not matched to a gene. The CDR3 is made up of 15 amino acids. Germline CDR1 SGHAT, CDR2 FQNNGV.

This rearrangement joins TRBV7-9 to TRBJ2-1; possibly TRBD2 for D (5 bases). Trimming took 5 bases from V and 4 from J, leaving 15 bases between them. The germline gives CDR1 SEHNR, CDR2 FQNEAQ (reference sequence). This CDR3 has 15 residues. CDR3 in DNA: TGTGCCAGCAGCGAAACTAGTAATCCGTACAATGAGCAGTTCTTC. It encodes CASSETSNPYNEQFF.

This chain uses TRBV5-1 with TRBJ2-3, with a weak D call TRBD2 (6 bases). V was cut by 3 bases and J by 6 bases, with 14 bases left in between. Looked up from germline, CDR1 is SGHRS and CDR2 is YFSETQ. This CDR3 spans 14 amino acids. CDR3 region: CASSSVAARDTQYF. The CDR3 DNA follows: TGCGCCAGCAGCTCCGTAGCGGCTAGGGATACGCAGTATTTT. Combining the CDR3 with reference TRBV5-1 and TRBJ2-3 gives the whole variable domain KAGVTQTPRYLIKTRGQQVTLSCSPISGHRSVSWYQQTPGQGLQFLFEYFSETQRNKGNFPGRFSGRQFSNSRSEMNVSTLELGDSALYLCASSSVAARDTQYFGPGTRLTVL.